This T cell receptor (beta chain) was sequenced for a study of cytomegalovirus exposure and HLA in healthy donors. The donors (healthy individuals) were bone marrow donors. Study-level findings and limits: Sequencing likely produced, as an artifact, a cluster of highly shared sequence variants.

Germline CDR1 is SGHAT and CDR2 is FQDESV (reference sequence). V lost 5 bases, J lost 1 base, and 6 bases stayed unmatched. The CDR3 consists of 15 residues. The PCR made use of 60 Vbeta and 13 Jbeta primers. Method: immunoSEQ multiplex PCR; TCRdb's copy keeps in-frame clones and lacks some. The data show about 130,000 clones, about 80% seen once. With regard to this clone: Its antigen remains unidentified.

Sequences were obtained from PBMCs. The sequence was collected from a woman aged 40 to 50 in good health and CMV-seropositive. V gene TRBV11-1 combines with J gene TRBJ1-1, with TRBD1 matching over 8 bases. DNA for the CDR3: TGTGCCAGCAGCAGAGGACAGGGTGGGAACACTGAAGCTTTCTTT. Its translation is CASSRGQGGNTEAFF.